The clone carrying this TCR beta chain was counted ten times or more. This CDR3 contains 16 residues. J lost 3 bases, V lost 6 bases, and 10 bases had no gene match. In germline, CDR1 is MNHEY, CDR2 SMNVEV (reference sequence). Only in-frame clones appear in the TCRdb table, and some are missing; sequencing was by immunoSEQ multiplex PCR. The table lists 90,000 to 100,000 clones, over 60% of them singletons, with roughly a tenth in the top ten. The data are from a study of control samples from healthy donors and cancer patients. The sequence came from a woman aged 25 to 45 in good health. The gene calls are TRBV27 and TRBJ1-3, with 8 bases identical to TRBD1. The sample consisted of blood. The CDR3 DNA is TGTGCCAGCAGACCCGACCAGGGGGCTGGTGGAAACACCATATATTTT. Its translation: CASRPDQGAGGNTIYF.